A selection of T cell receptor beta chains follows, all from one sample in a study of response to subunit inactivated influenza vaccine. Each CDR3 protein is one row after TCRdb ran MiXCR on the RT-PCR reads. Here the sample spans 750,000 to 850,000 distinct CDR3 sequences, approximately 17% being singletons. The sample here was PBMCs from blood, taken 4 to 6 days after vaccination. The receptors stem from a man aged 45-65 years who received an inactivated influenza vaccine. The CDR3 runs from the conserved cysteine through the conserved F or W. A D gene is named only where the DNA matches it firmly. Size values are once, few and many counts, or a class for expanded clones, and some rows have none.

.	TRBJ2-1	TRBD2	TRBV12-3/TRBV12-4	15	CASTLGLAPYNEQFF	TGTGCCAGCACCTTGGGACTAGCGCCTTACAATGAGCAGTTCTTC
few	TRBJ2-3	TRBD2	TRBV4-2	19	CASSQDRGGRSRSTDTQYF	TGTGCCAGCAGCCAAGATCGAGGCGGGAGATCGAGGAGCACAGATACGCAGTATTTT
.	TRBJ1-1	TRBD1	TRBV30	17	CAWSVPTGWEGNTEAFF	TGTGCCTGGAGTGTCCCGACAGGGTGGGAGGGGAACACTGAAGCTTTCTTT
.	TRBJ2-1	.	TRBV10-3	15	CAISDGGRSGNEQFF	TGTGCCATCAGTGACGGGGGCAGGAGCGGCAATGAGCAGTTCTTC
.	TRBJ2-7	TRBD1	TRBV24-1	15	CATSDLRQGNYEQYF	TGTGCCACCAGTGACCTTCGACAGGGGAACTACGAGCAGTACTTC
few	TRBJ2-2	.	TRBV28	15	CASSLSGVNTGELFF	TGTGCCAGCAGTTTATCGGGGGTGAACACCGGGGAGCTGTTTTTT
few	TRBJ2-1	.	TRBV20-1	13	CSASQAGYNEQFF	TGCAGTGCTAGTCAAGCGGGTTACAATGAGCAGTTCTTC
.	TRBJ2-7	.	TRBV6-2/TRBV6-3	15	CASSSGPMVSYEQYF	TGTGCCAGCAGCTCCGGACCAATGGTCTCCTACGAGCAGTACTTC
.	TRBJ2-5	TRBD1	TRBV5-1	14	CASSARDRQETQYF	TGCGCCAGCAGCGCCCGGGACAGGCAAGAGACCCAGTACTTC
.	TRBJ2-7	TRBD1	TRBV28	15	CASSFTGQGANEQYF	TGTGCCAGCAGCTTTACGGGACAGGGGGCCAACGAGCAGTACTTC
few	TRBJ1-1	TRBD1	TRBV20-1	12	CSAARGPTEAFF	TGCAGTGCTGCCAGGGGGCCCACTGAAGCTTTCTTT
many	TRBJ2-1	.	TRBV6-5	18	CASSYDRDEPGSYNEQFF	TGTGCCAGCAGTTACGACAGAGACGAGCCGGGGTCCTACAATGAGCAGTTCTTC
few	TRBJ1-4	TRBD1	TRBV27	17	CASSSPGQGAANEKLFF	TGTGCCAGCAGTTCCCCGGGACAGGGGGCGGCTAATGAAAAACTGTTTTTT
.	TRBJ2-4	.	TRBV15	15	CATSRGLGGRNIQYF	TGTGCCACCAGCAGGGGATTGGGGGGGCGGAACATTCAGTACTTC
few	TRBJ2-3	.	TRBV12-3/TRBV12-4	12	CASSFWESAVDF	TGTGCCAGCAGTTTTTGGGAATCCGCAGTGGATTTT
.	TRBJ2-2	TRBD1	TRBV5-1	15	CASSLDRTETGELFF	TGCGCCAGCAGTCTGGACAGGACGGAAACCGGGGAGCTGTTTTTT
.	TRBJ1-1	.	TRBV9	13	CASSVESDTEAFF	TGTGCCAGCAGCGTAGAGTCAGACACTGAAGCTTTCTTT
few	TRBJ2-5	.	TRBV5-1	17	CASSLHGSGSRKETQYF	TGCGCCAGCAGCTTGCATGGTAGCGGATCCCGGAAAGAGACCCAGTACTTC
.	TRBJ1-4	.	TRBV27	14	CASRLAGLGEKLFF	TGTGCCAGCCGCCTGGCAGGGTTGGGGGAAAAACTGTTTTTT
few	TRBJ2-7	.	TRBV29-1	12	CSVGHTSNEQYF	TGCAGCGTTGGTCATACGAGTAACGAGCAGTACTTC
.	TRBJ2-1	TRBD2	TRBV27	15	CASSPQRELDNEQFF	TGTGCCAGCAGTCCTCAGCGGGAGTTGGATAATGAGCAGTTCTTC
few	TRBJ2-7	TRBD1	TRBV12-3/TRBV12-4	15	CASSPYRQGDHEQYF	TGTGCCAGCAGTCCCTACCGACAGGGGGACCACGAGCAGTACTTC
few	TRBJ1-4	.	TRBV4-2	17	CASSRQGSISTNEKLFF	TGTGCCAGCAGTCGTCAGGGGTCTATATCAACTAATGAAAAACTGTTTTTT
.	TRBJ2-7	TRBD1	TRBV29-1	12	CSARDRAFVQYF	TGCAGCGCTCGGGACAGGGCTTTCGTGCAGTACTTC
.	TRBJ1-1	.	TRBV6-1	14	CATGKALGYTEAFF	TGTGCCACTGGGAAGGCGCTTGGGTACACTGAAGCTTTCTTT
.	TRBJ1-1	.	TRBV12-3/TRBV12-4	15	CASSYGRVGNTEAFF	TGTGCCAGCAGTTATGGCCGGGTGGGAAACACTGAAGCTTTCTTT
few	TRBJ2-1	TRBD2	TRBV5-1	14	CASQRGEQYNEQFF	TGCGCCAGCCAGCGGGGGGAGCAATACAATGAGCAGTTCTTC
.	TRBJ1-2	.	TRBV7-2	14	CASSRDSVNYGYTF	TGTGCCAGCAGCCGAGACAGTGTCAACTATGGCTACACCTTC
many	TRBJ2-7	.	TRBV29-1	11	CSVEGGKRQYF	TGCAGCGTTGAAGGGGGCAAGAGGCAGTACTTC
few	TRBJ2-5	.	TRBV7-6	14	CASSPYWGQETQYF	TGTGCCAGCAGCCCGTACTGGGGCCAAGAGACCCAGTACTTC
.	TRBJ2-3	.	TRBV11-2	16	CASSFVGGRRPDTQYF	TGTGCCAGCAGCTTCGTTGGGGGGAGAAGGCCAGATACGCAGTATTTT
many	TRBJ1-1	.	TRBV20-1	12	CSAQTLNTEAFF	TGCAGTGCCCAGACTCTGAACACTGAAGCTTTCTTT
.	TRBJ2-7	.	TRBV12-3/TRBV12-4	14	CASSLDHDPYEQYF	TGTGCCAGCAGTTTAGATCACGACCCCTACGAGCAGTACTTC
few	TRBJ1-5	.	TRBV27	15	CASRDGPSSNQPQHF	TGTGCCAGCAGAGACGGCCCGTCGAGCAATCAGCCCCAGCATTTT
once	TRBJ2-5	.	TRBV6-1	13	CASNGRHQETQYF	TGTGCCAGTAATGGACGGCATCAAGAGACCCAGTACTTC
.	TRBJ2-7	TRBD1	TRBV29-1	14	CSVESPGQGYEQYF	TGCAGCGTTGAGAGTCCGGGACAGGGCTACGAGCAGTACTTC
.	TRBJ1-2	TRBD1	TRBV5-1	13	CASRLTGDYGYTF	TGCGCCAGCAGACTAACAGGGGACTATGGCTACACCTTC
once	TRBJ2-6	.	TRBV7-2	16	CASSLSVFLGANVLTF	TGTGCCAGCAGCTTAAGCGTTTTTCTGGGGGCCAACGTCCTGACTTTC
.	TRBJ1-1	.	TRBV5-1	13	CASSLVRGDEAFF	TGCGCCAGCAGCTTGGTGCGGGGGGATGAAGCTTTCTTT
.	TRBJ2-7	.	TRBV20-1	11	CSARVAHEQYF	TGCAGTGCTAGAGTAGCGCACGAGCAGTACTTC
many	TRBJ2-7	.	TRBV4-3	15	CASSQVNRDSYEQYF	TGCGCCAGCAGCCAAGTAAACCGGGACTCCTACGAGCAGTACTTC
.	TRBJ2-7	TRBD1	TRBV7-8	16	CASSRPTGGAEYEQYF	TGTGCCAGCAGCCGACCTACAGGGGGTGCTGAATACGAGCAGTACTTC
.	TRBJ2-1	TRBD2	TRBV11-1	18	CASSLALRTSGRDNEQFF	TGTGCCAGCAGCTTAGCGCTCCGGACTAGCGGGAGGGACAATGAGCAGTTCTTC
once	TRBJ2-5	.	TRBV10-1	10	CASRKKPWSF	TGCGCCAGCCGGAAGAAGCCCTGGTCCTTC
.	TRBJ2-7	.	TRBV6-5	15	CASSYLGKGGNEQYF	TGTGCCAGCAGTTACCTAGGCAAAGGAGGAAACGAGCAGTACTTC
.	TRBJ2-7	.	TRBV7-9	16	CASSLALAKGDYEQHF	TGTGCCAGCAGCTTAGCGTTAGCAAAGGGTGACTACGAGCAGCACTTC
.	TRBJ2-3	TRBD2	TRBV20-1	18	CSARFPAGWLSSTDTQYF	TGCAGTGCTAGATTCCCAGCGGGGTGGCTATCTAGCACAGATACGCAGTATTTT
few	TRBJ2-1	TRBD2	TRBV10-3	15	CAIRSPGTNYNEQFF	TGTGCCATCAGAAGTCCCGGGACTAATTACAATGAGCAGTTCTTC
many	TRBJ1-4	TRBD1	TRBV10-3	11	CAIGQGAELFF	TGTGCCATCGGACAGGGGGCGGAACTGTTTTTT
.	TRBJ2-3	TRBD2	TRBV7-2	16	CASSQTSGGAPDTQYF	TGTGCCAGCAGCCAGACTAGCGGGGGGGCCCCAGATACGCAGTATTTT
.	TRBJ2-2	.	TRBV4-3	16	CASSQDLAGNTGELFF	TGCGCCAGCAGCCAAGATCTGGCAGGGAACACCGGGGAGCTGTTTTTT
.	TRBJ1-1	.	TRBV5-6	14	CASSFGPLNTEAFF	TGTGCCAGCAGCTTCGGTCCCCTGAACACTGAAGCTTTCTTT
.	TRBJ2-3	TRBD2	TRBV5-1	16	CASSPLGGGATDTQYF	TGCGCCAGCAGCCCTCTCGGCGGGGGGGCGACAGATACGCAGTATTTT